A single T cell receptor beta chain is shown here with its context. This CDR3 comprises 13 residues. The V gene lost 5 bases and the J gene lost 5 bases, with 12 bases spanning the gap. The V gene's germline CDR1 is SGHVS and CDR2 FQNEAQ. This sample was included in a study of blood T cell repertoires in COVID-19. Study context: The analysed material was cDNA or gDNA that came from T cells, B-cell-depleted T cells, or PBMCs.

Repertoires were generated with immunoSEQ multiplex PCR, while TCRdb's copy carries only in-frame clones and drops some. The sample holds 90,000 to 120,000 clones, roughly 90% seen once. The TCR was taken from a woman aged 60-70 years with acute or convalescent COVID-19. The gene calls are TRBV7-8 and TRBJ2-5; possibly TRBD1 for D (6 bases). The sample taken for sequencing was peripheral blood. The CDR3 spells CASSRQVLETQYF. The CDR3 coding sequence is TGTGCCAGCAGCCGACAGGTCTTGGAGACCCAGTACTTC.